The present TCR beta chain was sequenced within a study of blood T cell repertoires in COVID-19. Looking at the study overall: There were acute and convalescent COVID-19 samples, and they came from the United States, Italy and Spain. The cDNA or gDNA used as material had been derived from T cells, B-cell-depleted T cells, or PBMCs.

Original data processing: Amplifying reference gene primers gave estimates of nucleated cell counts. Clones were sequenced by immunoSEQ multiplex PCR, and TCRdb holds only the in-frame ones, with some missing. D and trimming were read from the DNA, whereas the V and J calls and clone size are those reported in that table. Counted here are roughly 120,000 clones, just over 85% occurring once; the ten biggest clones make up about 0.9%. The V end lost 4 bases, the J end lost 6 bases, and 13 bases lay between the germline ends. Looked up from germline, CDR1 is SGDLS and CDR2 is YYNGEE. This CDR3 spans 13 amino acids.

Sample: peripheral blood. The V and J genes are TRBV9 and TRBJ1-2; D unclear. This TCR was recovered from a woman between 45 and 65 years old with active or convalescent COVID-19. The CDR3 sequence is CASSPRRSDGYTF. CDR3 coding DNA: TGTGCCAGCAGCCCGAGGAGGAGCGATGGCTACACCTTC.